The rows below give T cell receptor beta chains drawn from one sample of a study of T cell repertoires in cytomegalovirus infection. Their recognized antigens are unknown. MiXCR, run by TCRdb on the reads, gives a single entry per CDR3 protein. The sample shows approximately 600,000 distinct CDR3 sequences, under 45% of them seen only once. Sequenced material: cultured PBMCs, taken from culture after CMV antigen stimulation. The source is a human donor in good health (CMV status not recorded). Some clones in this sample may be carry-over from other donors' samples. The CDR3 runs from the conserved cysteine through the conserved F or W. D genes are given only for firm matches. Expanded clones are given a class, and other clones once, few, many or no size at all.

V gene	clone size	J gene	D gene	CDR3 protein	CDR3 DNA
TRBV13	-	TRBJ2-2	-	CASSSRPLGGRYTGELFF	TGTGCCAGCAGCTCGCGCCCGTTGGGGGGCCGCTACACCGGGGAGCTGTTTTTT
TRBV6-1	-	TRBJ2-7	TRBD1	CASSEPTGVVPYEQYF	TGTGCCAGCAGTGAACCGACAGGGGTCGTTCCCTACGAGCAGTACTTC
TRBV20-1	-	TRBJ2-3	TRBD2	CSARARGPSASGRTDTQYF	TGCAGTGCTAGAGCCAGGGGTCCGTCGGCTAGCGGGAGAACAGATACGCAGTATTTT
TRBV7-2	many	TRBJ1-5	TRBD1	CASSLENRGGPQHF	TGTGCCAGCAGCTTAGAAAACAGGGGCGGGCCCCAGCATTTT
TRBV6-2/TRBV6-3	few	TRBJ2-4	-	CASSDTGVAKNIQYF	TGTGCCAGCAGTGACACAGGCGTAGCCAAAAACATTCAGTACTTC
TRBV6-6	-	TRBJ1-3	-	CASSYDGTGNTIYF	TGTGCCAGCAGTTACGACGGGACTGGAAACACCATATATTTT
TRBV5-1	few	TRBJ2-1	TRBD2	CASGPASGYNEQFF	TGCGCCAGCGGGCCGGCTAGCGGTTACAATGAGCAGTTCTTC
TRBV20-1	-	TRBJ2-1	TRBD2	CSAQTSGGAGEQFF	TGCAGTGCCCAGACTAGCGGGGGGGCCGGTGAGCAGTTCTTC
TRBV27	few	TRBJ2-2	TRBD2	CASSFLGGGATGELFF	TGTGCCAGCAGTTTTCTCGGGGGGGGGGCCACCGGGGAGCTGTTTTTT
TRBV7-2	many	TRBJ2-5	-	CASSLYRMGETQYF	TGTGCCAGCAGCTTATACAGGATGGGGGAGACCCAGTACTTC
TRBV7-2	few	TRBJ1-3	-	CASSFPRDTSSGNTIYF	TGTGCCAGCAGCTTCCCCCGGGACACTTCCTCTGGAAACACCATATATTTT
TRBV7-2	many	TRBJ1-2	-	CASSLAAELYYGYTF	TGTGCCAGCAGCTTAGCGGCTGAACTCTACTATGGCTACACCTTC
TRBV12-3/TRBV12-4	-	TRBJ2-7	TRBD1	CASSLRQGPLYEQYF	TGTGCCAGCAGCCTACGACAGGGCCCACTCTACGAGCAGTACTTC
TRBV12-3/TRBV12-4	few	TRBJ2-1	-	CASSLAGLEPHNEQFF	TGTGCCAGCAGTCTAGCCGGACTGGAGCCTCACAATGAGCAGTTCTTC
TRBV5-1	few	TRBJ2-3	TRBD1	CASSLGQASTDTQYF	TGTGCCAGCAGCTTAGGACAGGCCTCCACAGATACGCAGTATTTT
TRBV7-2	few	TRBJ2-7	TRBD1	CASSITGGAPYEQYF	TGTGCCAGCAGCATAACAGGGGGCGCCCCCTACGAGCAGTACTTC
TRBV29-1	few	TRBJ2-5	-	CSVPTDRAGETQYF	TGCAGCGTTCCCACCGACAGGGCGGGGGAGACCCAGTACTTC
TRBV4-1	-	TRBJ2-5	-	CASSQDLGGQETQYF	TGCGCCAGCAGCCAAGATCTTGGCGGCCAAGAGACCCAGTACTTC
TRBV7-6	-	TRBJ1-4	-	CASSSQWGGREKLFF	TGTGCCAGCAGCTCCCAATGGGGGGGGAGAGAAAAACTGTTTTTT
TRBV7-6	-	TRBJ2-1	-	CASSSTRGRPEQFF	TGTGCCAGCAGCTCGACGAGAGGTAGGCCTGAGCAGTTCTTC
TRBV20-1	-	TRBJ2-3	-	CSARPNLANLGDTQYF	TGCAGTGCTAGACCGAATCTAGCGAACCTGGGGGATACGCAGTATTTT
TRBV12-3/TRBV12-4	-	TRBJ2-1	TRBD2	CASIMGSGSYNEQFF	TGTGCCAGCATAATGGGTAGCGGGAGCTACAATGAGCAGTTCTTC
TRBV7-2	-	TRBJ1-2	-	CASSLTGSIYGYTF	TGTGCCAGCAGCCTGACTGGGTCCATCTATGGCTACACCTTC
TRBV9	few	TRBJ2-1	-	CASSVDPRAAYNEQFF	TGTGCCAGCAGCGTAGATCCGCGGGCCGCTTACAATGAGCAGTTCTTC
TRBV7-9	few	TRBJ2-1	-	CASSLASVYNEQFF	TGTGCCAGCAGCTTAGCAAGCGTCTACAATGAGCAGTTCTTC
TRBV5-5	few	TRBJ2-2	-	CASSLGAGANTGELFF	TGTGCCAGCAGCTTGGGCGCCGGGGCGAACACCGGGGAGCTGTTTTTT
TRBV7-2	-	TRBJ2-7	-	CASSLWRDTYEQYF	TGTGCCAGCAGCTTATGGCGGGATACCTACGAGCAGTACTTC
TRBV19	-	TRBJ1-5	-	CATAPILFGNQPQHF	TGTGCCACCGCCCCCATTTTGTTCGGTAATCAGCCCCAGCATTTT
TRBV15	few	TRBJ1-5	TRBD1	CATSRDRGLGNQPQHF	TGTGCCACCAGCAGAGACAGGGGGCTAGGCAATCAGCCCCAGCATTTT
TRBV7-2	few	TRBJ1-1	-	CASSLATDAFQAFF	TGTGCCAGCAGCTTAGCTACTGACGCGTTTCAAGCTTTCTTT
TRBV7-8	few	TRBJ1-2	-	CASSLEAIYYGYTF	TGTGCCAGCAGCTTAGAAGCCATTTACTATGGCTACACCTTC
TRBV10-3	-	TRBJ1-2	-	CAISERGVQESLGYTF	TGTGCCATCAGTGAGCGCGGGGTTCAGGAATCTCTGGGCTACACCTTC
TRBV10-2	few	TRBJ2-1	-	CASTRGAGAYNEQFF	TGCGCCAGCACCCGGGGGGCGGGGGCCTACAATGAGCAGTTCTTC
TRBV7-9	-	TRBJ1-1	TRBD1	CASSYGTGDEAFF	TGTGCCAGCAGCTACGGGACAGGGGATGAAGCTTTCTTT
TRBV7-6	few	TRBJ1-2	-	CASSLETHGYTF	TGTGCCAGCAGCTTAGAGACACATGGCTACACCTTC
TRBV7-2	-	TRBJ2-7	-	CASSFEATEQYF	TGTGCCAGCAGCTTTGAGGCAACCGAGCAGTACTTC
TRBV4-1	-	TRBJ1-1	-	CASSQNGARSEAFF	TGCGCCAGCAGCCAAAACGGGGCTCGCAGTGAAGCTTTCTTT
TRBV7-2	-	TRBJ2-7	-	CASSLTEAYEQYF	TGTGCCAGCAGCTTAACGGAGGCGTACGAGCAGTACTTC
TRBV7-4	-	TRBJ1-6	-	CASSLRPESPLHF	TGTGCCAGCAGCTTGAGGCCGGAATCACCCCTCCACTTT
TRBV12-3/TRBV12-4	-	TRBJ1-3	-	CASSLGPGPRTGNTIYF	TGTGCCAGCAGTTTGGGTCCGGGGCCCAGGACTGGAAACACCATATATTTT
TRBV28	-	TRBJ1-1	TRBD1	CASSSAGGFAEAFF	TGTGCCAGCAGTTCGGCAGGGGGCTTCGCTGAAGCTTTCTTT
TRBV4-3	once	TRBJ2-7	-	CASSQGSGLSSYEQYF	TGCGCCAGCAGCCAAGGGTCAGGACTTTCCTCCTACGAGCAGTACTTC
TRBV7-2	-	TRBJ2-1	TRBD2	CASSLGLAGGETYNEQFF	TGTGCCAGCAGCTTAGGACTAGCGGGGGGCGAAACCTACAATGAGCAGTTCTTC
TRBV20-1	few	TRBJ2-7	TRBD2	CSAAGLAAGYEQYF	TGCAGTGCCGCAGGACTAGCGGCCGGCTACGAGCAGTACTTC
TRBV7-7	-	TRBJ2-5	-	CASSLAAGVNLETQYF	TGTGCCAGCAGCTTAGCTGCAGGGGTTAATCTTGAGACCCAGTACTTC
TRBV10-3	-	TRBJ2-2	-	CAISESSGDRATGELFF	TGTGCCATCAGTGAGTCGAGTGGGGACCGGGCCACCGGGGAGCTGTTTTTT
TRBV12-3/TRBV12-4	-	TRBJ2-5	TRBD2	CGSSATSGGETQYF	TGTGGCAGCAGTGCGACTAGCGGGGGGGAGACCCAGTACTTC
TRBV7-9	-	TRBJ2-5	-	CASSYRGPETQYF	TGTGCCAGCAGCTACCGGGGGCCAGAGACCCAGTACTTC
TRBV5-4	-	TRBJ2-1	TRBD1	CASSLMDRAYNEQFF	TGTGCCAGCAGCTTGATGGACAGGGCCTACAATGAGCAGTTCTTC
TRBV28	few	TRBJ1-1	TRBD1	CASSLVQGAANTEAFF	TGTGCCAGCAGTTTAGTCCAGGGGGCAGCGAACACTGAAGCTTTCTTT